The 30 T cell receptor beta chains given below trace back to one sample, sequenced in a study of T cell repertoires in ileal Crohn's disease. TCRdb's table, derived via immunoSEQ multiplex PCR, lists solely in-frame clones and lacks some. Of roughly 31,000 clones listed, just under 80% were seen once; the top ten hold 15% to 20%. The sequenced material came from ileal tissue. The receptors derive from an adult with Crohn's disease.

The chain combines TRBV5-1 with TRBJ2-7, with 11 bases fitting TRBD2. This CDR3 region has 15 residues. Trimming took 4 bases from V and 6 from J; bases not matched to a gene: 9. From germline, CDR1 is SGHRS and CDR2 YFSETQ. CDR3 residues: CASSTAGTSGLEQYF. The CDR3 bases are TGCGCCAGCAGCACGGCCGGGACTAGCGGACTCGAGCAGTACTTC.

This clone is a singleton in its sample. CDR3 DNA sequence: TGTGCCAGCAGTGAAGACCCGCAGGGGACCATCACAGATACGCAGTATTTT. This encodes CASSEDPQGTITDTQYF. The V and J genes are TRBV6-1 and TRBJ2-3; a weak D match, TRBD1 (6 bases). Trimming stripped 1 base from V and 2 bases from J, with 16 bases between. CDR3 length: 17 residues. Germline V CDR1 and CDR2: MNHNS, SASEGT.

The rearrangement uses TRBV27 and TRBJ1-2; D is undetermined. The length of the CDR3 is 13 residues. Germline V CDR1 and CDR2: MNHEY, SMNVEV (reference sequence). V shed 4 bases and J shed 8 bases, with 14 bases lying between them. The CDR3: CASSWPDFRGYTF. CDR3 nucleotide sequence: TGTGCCAGCAGTTGGCCAGACTTTAGAGGCTACACCTTC.

The chain is built from TRBV20-1 and TRBJ2-3; D unclear. The V end was cut by 3 bases, the J end by 7 bases, with 5 bases between. This CDR3 has 10 residues. CDR1 and CDR2 (germline): DFQATT, SNEGSKA (reference sequence). The CDR3 loop reads CSASLNTQYF. CDR3 DNA sequence: TGCAGTGCTAGTTTAAATACGCAGTATTTT.

The chain has TRBV27 and TRBJ2-1; 12 bases line up with TRBD2. The V segment lost 4 bases and the J segment 2 bases; nucleotides outside the gene matches: 6. The CDR3 is 17 residues long. The germline V gene encodes CDR1 MNHEY and CDR2 SMNVEV (reference sequence). CDR3 in amino acids: CASSSLRLAGAYNEQFF. The CDR3 DNA follows: TGTGCCAGCAGTTCCCTACGACTAGCGGGGGCCTACAATGAGCAGTTCTTC.

This clone appeared a few times. The rearrangement joins TRBV30 to TRBJ1-1; D perhaps matches TRBD1 (5 bases). This CDR3 is 16 amino acids long. Germline CDR1 and CDR2: GTSNPN and SVGIG (reference sequence). Trimming took 2 bases from V and 5 from J, leaving 21 bases between them. For the CDR3, the DNA is TGTGCCTGGAGTAGTCCGCAGGGTTTTTTGGGTACTGAAGCTTTCTTT. Residues: CAWSSPQGFLGTEAFF.

The chain combines TRBV9 with TRBJ2-2; 7 bases are a match to TRBD1. The germline V gene encodes CDR1 SGDLS and CDR2 YYNGEE. The CDR3 is 16 residues long. The V and J ends lost 0 bases and 5 bases, in that order; junction bases with no gene match: 7. CDR3 nucleotide sequence: TGTGCCAGCAGCGTAGCCGGGACAGAGAGGACCGGGGAGCTGTTTTTT. This codes for CASSVAGTERTGELFF.

This clone was counted only a few times. The rearrangement links TRBV2 to TRBJ2-2; TRBD2 matches at 7 bases. This CDR3 has 15 residues. Germline-derived CDR1 and CDR2 are SNHLY and FYNNEI. J was trimmed by 7 bases and V by 5 bases; bases with no gene match: 10. The CDR3 loop reads CASSFSGSGGGELFF. The CDR3 bases are TGTGCCAGCAGTTTTAGCGGGTCGGGTGGCGGGGAGCTGTTTTTT.

The J gene is TRBJ2-3, the V gene TRBV5-6; 9 positions agree with TRBD2. With 3 bases clipped from V and 5 bases from J, the junction kept 13 bases outside the gene matches. The CDR3 spans 17 residues. Germline CDR1 reads SGHDT; CDR2 reads YYEEEE. CDR3 in amino acids: CASSSFDAGGPRDTQYF. The CDR3 DNA is TGTGCCAGCAGCTCCTTTGACGCGGGAGGGCCGAGAGATACGCAGTATTTT.

The chain is built from TRBV5-4 and TRBJ1-1, with D unclear. Germline loops: CDR1 SGHNT, CDR2 YYREEE (reference sequence). The CDR3 consists of 15 residues. Trimming pared 4 bases from V and 0 bases from J, leaving 13 bases between. CDR3 in DNA: TGTGCCAGCAGCCCCGGAGGAGGGTTGAACACTGAAGCTTTCTTT. Amino acids: CASSPGGGLNTEAFF.

This clone was seen a few times. This chain joins TRBV7-3 and TRBJ2-3; 7 nucleotides line up with TRBD1. CDR1 SGHTA and CDR2 FQGTGA come from the germline V gene. Germline trimming cut 5 bases from V and 7 bases from J; bases unmatched to any gene: 12. This CDR3 is built from 15 residues. CDR3 sequence reads: CASSERGRGGNTQYF. CDR3 DNA: TGTGCCAGCAGCGAAAGGGGGCGAGGTGGGAATACGCAGTATTTT.

The chain carries TRBV5-8 and TRBJ2-1; tentative D call: TRBD2 (6 bases). The CDR3 runs 17 residues. Germline V CDR1 and CDR2: SGHTS, YDEGEE. Deletions cut 1 base from V and 7 bases from J, with 21 bases between. CDR3 DNA: TGTGCCAGCAGCTTGTTTTGGTTAGGAGGGCCCGGGAATGAGCAGTTCTTC. Protein product: CASSLFWLGGPGNEQFF.

The chain has TRBV5-6 and TRBJ2-7; maybe TRBD2 (5 bases). CDR1 SGHDT and CDR2 YYEEEE come from the germline V gene. Trimming removed 1 base from V and 3 bases from J, with 11 bases in between. This CDR3 is 14 amino acids long. The CDR3 region is CASSLLAQFYEQYF. The CDR3 nucleotides read TGTGCCAGCAGCTTGCTAGCCCAATTCTACGAGCAGTACTTC.

J is TRBJ2-1 and V is TRBV7-9; the match to TRBD2 covers 11 bases. Looked up from germline, CDR1 is SEHNR and CDR2 is FQNEAQ (reference sequence). J lost 4 bases, V lost 5 bases, and 13 bases had no gene match. CDR3 length: 18 residues. The CDR3 reads CASSPALILAGVYNEQFF. The CDR3 bases are TGTGCCAGCAGCCCCGCCTTGATACTAGCGGGAGTGTACAATGAGCAGTTCTTC.

In DNA form, the CDR3 reads TGTGCCAGCAGTCGGACTCGACTAGTACAAGAGACCCAGTACTTC. This gives the protein CASSRTRLVQETQYF. The chain is built from TRBV2 and TRBJ2-5, with D perhaps matching TRBD2 (6 bases). Germline CDR1 is SNHLY and CDR2 is FYNNEI. This CDR3 spans 15 amino acids. The ends were cut back, 5 bases at V and 2 bases at J, with 15 bases in the middle.

This chain joins TRBV25-1 and TRBJ1-2, with TRBD1 matching over 8 bases. This CDR3 is 14 amino acids long. V lost 5 bases and J lost 4; bases outside the gene matches: 6. Germline V gene data show CDR1 as MGHDK and CDR2 as SYGVNS. The CDR3: CASSRPGGAYGYTF. CDR3 in DNA: TGTGCCAGCAGTAGACCAGGGGGCGCCTATGGCTACACCTTC.

This clone occurred a few times. The rearrangement uses TRBV7-2 and TRBJ2-2; 7 bases line up with TRBD2. The CDR3 has 15 amino acids. Germline-derived CDR1 and CDR2 are SGHTA and FQGNSA. With 4 bases clipped from V and 7 bases from J, the junction kept 9 bases outside the gene matches. DNA of the CDR3: TGTGCCAGCAGCTCGCAGGCGGGAGTGATCGGGGAGCTGTTTTTT. Translation gives CASSSQAGVIGELFF.

The chain uses TRBV4-1 and TRBJ2-4; TRBD1 aligns across 10 bases. The trim removed 4 bases at V and 7 bases at J, leaving 4 bases unmatched. This CDR3 spans 14 amino acids. Germline values: CDR1 MGHRA, CDR2 YSYEKL. The CDR3 sequence is CASSPGTGENIQYF. DNA of the CDR3: TGCGCCAGCAGCCCAGGGACAGGGGAGAACATTCAGTACTTC.

The V call is TRBV7-9, the J call TRBJ2-7, with a possible D match to TRBD2 (6 bases). V was pared by 1 base and J by 5 bases, with 21 bases between. Germline CDR1 is SEHNR and CDR2 is FQNEAQ (reference sequence). The CDR3 loop spans 17 amino acids. CDR3: CASSLEWGRGGSHEQYF. In DNA form, the CDR3 reads TGTGCCAGCAGCTTAGAATGGGGAAGGGGAGGTTCCCACGAGCAGTACTTC.

V is TRBV29-1 and J is TRBJ2-7; TRBD1 matches at 10 bases. The CDR3 contains 13 residues. The V gene's germline CDR1 is SQVTM and CDR2 ANQGSEA. After removal of 3 bases from V and 6 bases from J, the junction contained 5 bases not matched to a gene. The CDR3 loop reads CSVEETGGCEQYF. The CDR3 DNA follows: TGCAGCGTTGAGGAGACAGGGGGCTGCGAGCAGTACTTC.

The table lists this clone with a count of one. This chain joins TRBV9 and TRBJ2-3; 11 bases agree with TRBD2. Germline V gene data show CDR1 as SGDLS and CDR2 as YYNGEE. The CDR3 runs to 15 residues. Trimming took 2 bases from V and 4 from J; bases not matched to a gene: 3. The DNA for the CDR3 is TGTGCCAGCAGCGTTAGCGGGGGGGTCGCAGATACGCAGTATTTT. This translates into CASSVSGGVADTQYF.

This clone was counted between two and nine times. CDR3 bases: TGTGCCAGCAGCTCCACCCCTACGAGCGGAGGGAGCCACCTCTACGAGCAGTACTTC. This codes for CASSSTPTSGGSHLYEQYF. This sequence joins TRBV12-1 and TRBJ2-7; the table calls TRBD2, which could not be checked here. TRBV12-1 is classified as a pseudogene. CDR3 length: 19 residues.

The chain employs TRBV7-9 and TRBJ2-1; TRBD2 agrees at 11 bases. Germline CDR1 and CDR2: SEHNR and FQNEAQ (reference sequence). After removal of 6 bases from V and 10 bases from J, the junction contained 8 bases not matched to a gene. The CDR3 is 14 amino acids. The CDR3 coding sequence is TGTGCCAGCAGGGATAGCGGGGGGGCCGAAGAGCAGTTCTTC. Translated: CASRDSGGAEEQFF.

The rearrangement uses TRBV5-4 and TRBJ2-1, with 13 bases fitting TRBD2. The J segment lost 4 bases and the V segment lost 2 bases, leaving 12 bases of the junction unmatched. Germline assignment: CDR1 SGHNT and CDR2 YYREEE (reference sequence). The CDR3 runs 19 residues. In nucleotides, the CDR3 is TGTGCCAGCAGCTTCCCGACTAGCGGGAGGAGAGGGTCATACAATGAGCAGTTCTTC. It translates to CASSFPTSGRRGSYNEQFF.

V gene TRBV2 combines with J gene TRBJ1-5, with D uncertain. The V end lost 8 bases, the J end lost 3 bases, and 8 bases lay between the germline ends. Per the germline V gene, CDR1 is SNHLY and CDR2 is FYNNEI. This CDR3 is built from 12 residues. The chain's CDR3 is CASYSPNQPQHF. The CDR3 region has the DNA TGTGCCAGCTACAGCCCCAATCAGCCCCAGCATTTT. Full variable domain (rest looked up from reference TRBV2 and TRBJ1-5): EPEVTQTPSHQVTQMGQEVILRCVPISNHLYFYWYRQILGQKVEFLVSFYNNEISEKSEIFDDQFSVERPDGSNFTLKIRSTKLEDSAMYFCASYSPNQPQHFGDGTRLSIL.

The V gene is TRBV2, the J gene TRBJ1-1, with 8 positions matching TRBD1. This CDR3 spans 15 amino acids. Trimming took 6 bases from V and 4 from J; bases not matched to a gene: 10. Germline-derived CDR1 and CDR2 are SNHLY and FYNNEI. CDR3 sequence reads: CASSAPQGEGTEAFF. CDR3 bases: TGTGCCAGCAGCGCGCCACAGGGGGAGGGCACTGAAGCTTTCTTT. Together with reference TRBV2 and TRBJ1-1, the CDR3 gives the full variable domain: EPEVTQTPSHQVTQMGQEVILRCVPISNHLYFYWYRQILGQKVEFLVSFYNNEISEKSEIFDDQFSVERPDGSNFTLKIRSTKLEDSAMYFCASSAPQGEGTEAFFGQGTRLTVV.

This clone was seen a single time. The V and J genes are TRBV11-3 and TRBJ2-7; possible D gene TRBD1, 6 bases. The CDR3 covers 13 residues. Germline values: CDR1 SGHNT, CDR2 YENEEA. V shed 1 base and J shed 6 bases, with 10 bases lying between them. The chain's CDR3 is CASSLAATGEQYF. CDR3 in DNA: TGTGCCAGCAGCTTAGCCGCGACAGGCGAGCAGTACTTC.

J is TRBJ1-3 and V is TRBV7-3, with a possible D match to TRBD1 (5 bases). V was clipped by 5 bases and J by 3 bases, with 14 bases between them. Per the germline V gene, CDR1 is SGHTA and CDR2 is FQGTGA. The CDR3 length is 15 residues. The CDR3 reads CASSLGAERGNTIYF. The CDR3, as DNA: TGTGCCAGCAGCCTAGGGGCAGAGCGTGGAAACACCATATATTTT.

The V gene is TRBV5-6, the J gene TRBJ1-6; D call uncertain. This CDR3 has 13 residues. Germline lookup yields CDR1 SGHDT and CDR2 YYEEEE. Trimming cost V 4 bases and J 6 bases, with 8 bases left between them. DNA for the CDR3: TGTGCCAGCAGCCGCGAACGTAATTCACCCCTCCACTTT. Its translation is CASSRERNSPLHF. Based on the CDR3 plus reference TRBV5-6 and TRBJ1-6, the full variable domain is DAGVTQSPTHLIKTRGQQVTLRCSPKSGHDTVSWYQQALGQGPQFIFQYYEEEERQRGNFPDRFSGHQFPNYSSELNVNALLLGDSALYLCASSRERNSPLHFGNGTRLTVT.

The DNA of the CDR3 is TGTGCCAGCAGTTACTCGTCGGGAAACACCATATATTTT. Its translation is CASSYSSGNTIYF. The V gene is TRBV6-5, the J gene TRBJ1-3; D call uncertain. This CDR3 is 13 amino acids long. Looked up from germline, CDR1 is MNHEY and CDR2 is SVGAGI. The germline V and J ends were trimmed by 0 bases and 4 bases, with 4 bases remaining between them.